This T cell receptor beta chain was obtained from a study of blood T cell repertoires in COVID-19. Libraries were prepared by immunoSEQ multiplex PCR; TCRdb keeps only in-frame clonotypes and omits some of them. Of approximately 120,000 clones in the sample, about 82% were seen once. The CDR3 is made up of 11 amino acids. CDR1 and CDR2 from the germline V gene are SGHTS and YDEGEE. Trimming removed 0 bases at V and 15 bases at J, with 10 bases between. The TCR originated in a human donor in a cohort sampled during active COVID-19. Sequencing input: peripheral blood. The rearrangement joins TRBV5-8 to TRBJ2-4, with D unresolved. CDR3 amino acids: CASSLVRGGYF. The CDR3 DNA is TGTGCCAGCAGCTTGGTGCGTGGTGGGTACTTC. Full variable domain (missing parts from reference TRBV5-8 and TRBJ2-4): EAGVTQSPTHLIKTRGQQATLRCSPISGHTSVYWYQQALGLGLQFLLWYDEGEERNRGNFPPRFSGRQFPNYSSELNVNALELEDSALYLCASSLVRGGYFGAGTRLSVL.